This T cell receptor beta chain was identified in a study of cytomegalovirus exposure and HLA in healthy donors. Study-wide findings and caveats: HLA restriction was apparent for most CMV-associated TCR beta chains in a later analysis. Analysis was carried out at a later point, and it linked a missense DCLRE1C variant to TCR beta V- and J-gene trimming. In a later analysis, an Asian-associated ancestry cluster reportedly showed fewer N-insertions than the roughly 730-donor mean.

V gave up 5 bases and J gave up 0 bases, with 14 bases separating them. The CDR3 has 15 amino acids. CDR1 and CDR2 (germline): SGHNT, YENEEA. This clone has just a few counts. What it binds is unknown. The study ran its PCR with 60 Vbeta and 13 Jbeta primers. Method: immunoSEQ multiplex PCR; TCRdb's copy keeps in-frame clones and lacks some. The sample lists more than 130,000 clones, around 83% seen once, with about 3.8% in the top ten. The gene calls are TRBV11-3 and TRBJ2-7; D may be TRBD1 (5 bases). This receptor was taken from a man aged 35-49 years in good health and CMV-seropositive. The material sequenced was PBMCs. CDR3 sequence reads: CASSRTGLSSYEQYF. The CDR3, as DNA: TGTGCCAGCAGCCGAACAGGTCTGAGCTCCTACGAGCAGTACTTC.